The 3 T cell receptor beta chains listed next were all sequenced from one sample in a study of CD8 T cells in Susac syndrome. An amount of RNA that ranged from roughly 0.45 to 1 ug was reverse transcribed with random hexamers. TCRdb called the immunoSEQ multiplex PCR reads again in MiXCR, with one record for every CDR3 protein. The sample includes more than 100,000 distinct CDR3 sequences, roughly 80% of them seen just once. Sequenced: CD8+ T cells from PBMCs. The receptors here all came from a human donor with multiple sclerosis.

The V call is TRBV28, the J call TRBJ1-2; D unclear. With 3 bases removed from V and 12 bases from J, the gap between germline ends came to 14 bases. Per germline, CDR1 MDHEN and CDR2 SYDVKM. CDR3 length equals 12 residues. The CDR3 loop is CASSFIGGSDTF. The CDR3 bases are TGTGCCAGCAGTTTTATAGGAGGGTCGGACACCTTC.

V and J are TRBV2 and TRBJ1-4, with D possibly being TRBD1 (6 bases). The CDR3 sequence is 19 residues long. V gave up 1 base and J gave up 0 bases, with 18 bases separating them. Germline CDR1 SNHLY, CDR2 FYNNEI. CDR3 residues: CASSEVPWTEGTTNEKLFF. CDR3 DNA sequence: TGTGCCAGCAGTGAAGTTCCGTGGACAGAGGGAACAACTAATGAAAAACTGTTTTTT.

The V and J genes are TRBV19 and TRBJ2-1, with 10 bases identical to TRBD1. Germline trimming cut 4 bases from V and 5 bases from J; bases unmatched to any gene: 8. The V gene's germline CDR1 is LNHDA and CDR2 SQIVND (reference sequence). The CDR3 is 16 amino acids. The CDR3 region has the DNA TGTGCCAGTAGTACCCCCCCCGGGACAGGGGACAATGAGCAGTTCTTC. Translation: CASSTPPGTGDNEQFF.